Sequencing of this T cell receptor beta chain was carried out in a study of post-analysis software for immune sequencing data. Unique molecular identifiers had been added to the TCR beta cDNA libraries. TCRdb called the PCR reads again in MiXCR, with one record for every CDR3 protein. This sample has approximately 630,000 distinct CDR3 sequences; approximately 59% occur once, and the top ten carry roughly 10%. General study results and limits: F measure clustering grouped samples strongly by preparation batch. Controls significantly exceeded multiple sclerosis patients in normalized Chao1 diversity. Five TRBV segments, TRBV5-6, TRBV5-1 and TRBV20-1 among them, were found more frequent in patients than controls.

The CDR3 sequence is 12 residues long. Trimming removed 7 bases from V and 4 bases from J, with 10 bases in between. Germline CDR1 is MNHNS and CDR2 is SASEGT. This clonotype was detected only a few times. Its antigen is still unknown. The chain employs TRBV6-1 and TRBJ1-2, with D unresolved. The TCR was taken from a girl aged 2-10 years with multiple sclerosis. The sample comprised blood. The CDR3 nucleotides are TGTGCCAGCAATAGGGATTCCTATGGCTACACCTTC. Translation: CASNRDSYGYTF.